Following are 13 T cell receptor beta chains from one sample sequenced in a study of identical twins. MiXCR was run by TCRdb on the 5' RACE reads, yielding one entry per CDR3 protein. The repertoire includes around 230,000 distinct CDR3 sequences, roughly 7.1% of them detected once, and roughly 15% sits in the top ten. These same records also appear under a second study, on T cells expressing NK-cell markers.

The sample consisted of CD8+ T cells sorted from blood. The source of these receptors is a woman between 18 and 30 years old in good health.

In its sample, this clonotype was seen many times. The chain employs TRBV29-1 and TRBJ2-1; 7 positions agree with TRBD1. The CDR3 runs 15 residues. Germline CDR1 and CDR2: SQVTM and ANQGSEA. J gave up 5 bases and V 7 bases, and 14 bases lay outside the gene matches. The CDR3 DNA is TGCAGCGCCATAGGACAGGCGGAGAATAACAATGAGCAGTTCTTC. Translation gives CSAIGQAENNNEQFF.

The J gene is TRBJ2-3, the V gene TRBV11-2; the D is unclear. Deletions cut 1 base from V and 2 bases from J, with 13 bases between. Germline lookup yields CDR1 SGHAT and CDR2 FQNNGV. The CDR3 has 16 amino acids. The CDR3 here is CASSLVLSSYTDTQYF. The CDR3 DNA sequence: TGTGCCAGCAGCTTAGTATTATCCAGCTACACAGATACGCAGTATTTT.

This clonotype was counted a few times. The V and J genes are TRBV7-9 and TRBJ2-1, with D possibly TRBD1 on 5 matching bases. The CDR3 has 16 amino acids. Germline V gives CDR1 SEHNR, CDR2 FQNEAQ (reference sequence). Trimming left V 1 base short and J 4 bases short, with 14 bases between. The CDR3 region is CASSLESGRGYNEQFF. The CDR3 DNA is TGTGCCAGCAGCTTAGAGTCAGGGCGAGGATACAATGAGCAGTTCTTC.

This clonotype was counted ten times or more. The chain links TRBV12-3 or TRBV12-4 to TRBJ1-1; a weak D match, TRBD1 (6 bases). V gave up 6 bases and J gave up 10 bases, with 33 bases separating them. The CDR3 sequence is 18 residues long. CDR3 nucleotide sequence: TGTGCCAGCAGCTTCATTCCCGGGACATCGGGACTGGGAACCGGAGCTTTCTTT. Residues: CASSFIPGTSGLGTGAFF.

This clonotype showed up many times. This chain joins TRBV12-3 or TRBV12-4 and TRBJ2-7; 9 bases match TRBD1. The CDR3 is made up of 16 amino acids. Trimming at V came to 2 bases and at J to 4 bases, leaving 9 bases not matched to a gene. The CDR3 bases are TGTGCCAGCAGTTTAACACGGGGACAGGGCCGATACGAGCAGTACTTC. It encodes CASSLTRGQGRYEQYF.

This clonotype has a handful of counts. CDR3: CASSPWNSGSEQYF. CDR3 coding DNA: TGTGCCAGCAGCCCCTGGAATAGCGGGAGCGAGCAGTACTTC. V and J are TRBV7-9 and TRBJ2-7, with 9 bases that match TRBD2. Trimming cost V 5 bases and J 6 bases; bases outside gene matches: 8. The CDR3 runs 14 residues. Germline values: CDR1 SEHNR, CDR2 FQNEAQ (reference sequence).

This clonotype appeared once. The chain employs TRBV20-1 and TRBJ2-1; D is perhaps TRBD2 (5 bases). V dropped 1 base and J dropped 9 bases, with 25 bases sitting between them. Germline lookup yields CDR1 DFQATT and CDR2 SNEGSKA (reference sequence). CDR3 length: 17 amino acids. CDR3 bases: TGCAGTGCTAGAGGGTTAGGGTCTTCTTGGGAGTCCAGTGAGCAGTTCTTC. Translating gives CSARGLGSSWESSEQFF.

V gene TRBV12-5 combines with J gene TRBJ2-7; 7 bases agree with TRBD1. Trimming took 1 base from V and 3 from J; bases not matched to a gene: 0. The V gene's germline CDR1 is LGHNT and CDR2 FRNRAP. The CDR3 spans 13 residues. Here the CDR3 DNA reads TGTGCTAGTGGTTTGGACAGGGGCTACGAGCAGTACTTC. Protein sequence: CASGLDRGYEQYF.

V usage is TRBV5-6 and J usage is TRBJ2-3; D may be TRBD2 (5 bases). The CDR3 has 13 residues. Trimming took 3 bases from V and 9 from J, leaving 14 bases between them. Looked up from germline, CDR1 is SGHDT and CDR2 is YYEEEE. The CDR3 nucleotides read TGTGCCAGCAGCTCTTCTAGCCGTGAAACGCAGTATTTT. Protein sequence: CASSSSSRETQYF. The whole variable domain, filled in from reference TRBV5-6 and TRBJ2-3, reads DAGVTQSPTHLIKTRGQQVTLRCSPKSGHDTVSWYQQALGQGPQFIFQYYEEEERQRGNFPDRFSGHQFPNYSSELNVNALLLGDSALYLCASSSSSRETQYFGPGTRLTVL.

V usage is TRBV12-3 or TRBV12-4 and J usage is TRBJ1-2, with 7 bases fitting TRBD1. This CDR3 is 13 amino acids long. V was pared by 7 bases and J by 5 bases, with 7 bases of the junction left unmatched. The CDR3 is CASTLTGFYGYTF. The CDR3 nucleotides read TGTGCCAGCACCCTGACAGGGTTTTATGGCTACACCTTC.

The CDR3 is CASSELNQPQHF. CDR3 in DNA: TGCGCCAGCAGTGAGCTTAATCAGCCCCAGCATTTT. The gene calls are TRBV10-2 and TRBJ1-5; D not certain. Trimming removed 2 bases at V and 4 bases at J, with 3 bases between. The CDR3 covers 12 residues. Germline CDR1 reads WSHSY; CDR2 reads SAAADI.

This clonotype was counted ten times or more. In DNA, the CDR3 is TGTGCCAGCAGCGTCACTGGACAGGGGATATACAATGAGCAGTTCTTC. This gives the protein CASSVTGQGIYNEQFF. V gene TRBV9 combines with J gene TRBJ2-1, with TRBD1 identical over 9 bases. With V trimmed by 2 bases and J by 4 bases, 7 bases remained unmatched. The CDR3 sequence is 16 residues long. Germline CDR1 and CDR2: SGDLS and YYNGEE.

The chain uses TRBV25-1 and TRBJ2-7; D unclear. The CDR3 is 11 amino acids. CDR1 and CDR2 (germline): MGHDK, SYGVNS. Deletions cut 11 bases from V and 3 bases from J, with 11 bases between. The CDR3 DNA sequence: TGTGCCGGATCGGACGGCTACGAGCAGTACTTC. This encodes CAGSDGYEQYF.